Listed below are T cell receptor beta chains from one sample, sequenced in a study of CD8 T cells in Susac syndrome. TCRdb re-called the immunoSEQ multiplex PCR reads through MiXCR, storing one row per CDR3 protein. The sample records just over 300,000 distinct CDR3 sequences, 92% being singletons. Sequencing used CD4+ T cells from PBMCs. All receptors come from a human donor with multiple sclerosis. Both conserved end residues are part of each CDR3. The D gene is left open where the match is weak. A row's size may be missing; if present it is once, few, many or a size class.

v_gene,j_gene,d_gene,abundance,CDR3nt,CDR3aa
TRBV29-1,TRBJ1-1,.,few,TGCAGCGGTCGGGGCAGGGTGAACACTGAAGCTTTCTTT,CSGRGRVNTEAFF
TRBV24-1,TRBJ2-1,TRBD2,.,TGTGCCACCAGTGATCGGGGCGGGGGGAACTCCTACAATGAGCAGTTCTTC,CATSDRGGGNSYNEQFF
TRBV4-2,TRBJ2-5,.,.,TGTGCCAGCAGCCAAGAACCGGGAGAGGAGACCCAGTACTTC,CASSQEPGEETQYF
TRBV27,TRBJ1-2,.,once,TGTGCCAGCAGGGCCTTCCCGGGACAAGTTGATCAGGGCGGCTACACCTTC,CASRAFPGQVDQGGYTF
TRBV19,TRBJ2-2,.,.,TGTGCCAGTAGTTCCCCCGGGCTTACGAACACCGGGGAGCTGTTTTTT,CASSSPGLTNTGELFF
TRBV7-7,TRBJ2-3,TRBD2,.,TGTGCTAGCAGCGCCGGGGGGGGCCCACCTCACACAGATACGCAGTATTTT,CASSAGGGPPHTDTQYF
TRBV19,TRBJ2-5,.,once,TGTGCCAGCAAGATAGGAGAGACCCAGTACTTC,CASKIGETQYF
TRBV20-1,TRBJ2-3,.,.,TGCAGTGCCCTGGACATACAGCTCAGTTCAAGCACAGATACGCAGTATTTT,CSALDIQLSSSTDTQYF
TRBV30,TRBJ2-3,.,once,TGTGCCTGGAGAGGGATCACGGATACGCAGTATTTT,CAWRGITDTQYF
TRBV7-2,TRBJ1-1,.,.,TGTGCCAGCAGCTCGAGCCCATTTTTACAGGGAATGAACACTGAAGCTTTCTTT,CASSSSPFLQGMNTEAFF
TRBV18,TRBJ2-1,.,.,TGTGCCAGCTCACCACCGGGACCGGACTCCTACAATGAGCAGTTCTTC,CASSPPGPDSYNEQFF
TRBV19,TRBJ1-4,TRBD1,.,TGTGCCAGCCAAAATCCGTACCACAGGGGGCAAACCGGAGATGAAAAACTGTTTTTT,CASQNPYHRGQTGDEKLFF
TRBV9,TRBJ1-3,TRBD1,.,TGTGCCAGCAGCGCCTTCTCAAACCTCCCGGGACAGGTCGTTTCTGGAAACACCATATATTTT,CASSAFSNLPGQVVSGNTIYF
TRBV23-1,TRBJ2-1,TRBD2,once,TGCGCCAGCAGTCAACTGGCGGGGGACTACAATGAGCAGTTCTTC,CASSQLAGDYNEQFF
TRBV5-1,TRBJ2-5,.,once,TGCGCCAGCAGCTTGGACCCCGGGACTGGACGGGAAGAGACCCAGTACTTC,CASSLDPGTGREETQYF
TRBV7-9,TRBJ1-3,TRBD1,.,TGTGCCAGCAGCTGGAGGGGAACGGACAGGGTGCGAAACACCATATATTTT,CASSWRGTDRVRNTIYF
TRBV24-1,TRBJ2-1,TRBD1,.,TGTGCCACCAGTGACCGTAATACAGGGGGCATAGGGAATGAGCAGTTCTTC,CATSDRNTGGIGNEQFF
TRBV4-3,TRBJ1-1,.,.,TGCGCCAGCAGCCAAGGGGGCTCCGTCACTGAAGCTTTCTTT,CASSQGGSVTEAFF
TRBV3-1,TRBJ2-1,.,.,TGTGCCAGCACTTTAGGGGGGGTATCCTACAATGAGCAGTTCTTC,CASTLGGVSYNEQFF
TRBV5-1,TRBJ2-1,.,once,TGCGCCAGCAGCTCCCAGGTCGGTTTAACCTACAATGAGCAGTTCTTC,CASSSQVGLTYNEQFF
TRBV12-3/TRBV12-4,TRBJ1-6,.,.,TGTGCCAGCACCGAGTCCTATAATTCACCCCTCCACTTT,CASTESYNSPLHF
TRBV14,TRBJ1-3,.,.,TGTGCCAGCAGCCAAGTAAACACCATATATTTT,CASSQVNTIYF
TRBV19,TRBJ1-1,.,.,TGTGCCAGTAGCCTCATCCGGGACGGAACTGAAGCTTTCTTT,CASSLIRDGTEAFF
TRBV13,TRBJ1-1,TRBD1,.,TGTGCCAGCAGCTCCGGGACAGGGGCCGCTGAAGCTTTCTTT,CASSSGTGAAEAFF
TRBV6-1,TRBJ2-3,TRBD2,.,TGTGCCAGCAGAAAAGGGACTAGCGGGAGGGGATCAGATACGCAGTATTTT,CASRKGTSGRGSDTQYF
TRBV29-1,TRBJ1-1,.,once,TGCAGCTCCCAGACCAGGGAGGGAATCCACGCTGAAGCTTTCTTT,CSSQTREGIHAEAFF
TRBV18,TRBJ1-4,.,.,TGTGCCAGCTCACCTGGGGCTGCGGATGAAAAACTGTTTTTT,CASSPGAADEKLFF
TRBV3-1,TRBJ1-1,.,.,TGTGCCAGCAGCCAAGAACTTAGGGGGAGCACTGAAGCTTTCTTT,CASSQELRGSTEAFF